The rows below give T cell receptor beta chains drawn from one sample of a study of Ad26.COV2.S vaccination and SARS-CoV-2 variants. Clones were sequenced by immunoSEQ multiplex PCR, and TCRdb holds only the in-frame ones, with some missing. The sample records 320,000 or so clones, roughly 88% being singletons. The specimen comprised peripheral blood, sampled in a trial of Ad26.COV2.S vaccine versus placebo. Source of these receptors: a person between 18 and 65 years old who received the Ad26.COV2.S COVID-19 vaccine or a placebo. The CDR3 runs from the conserved cysteine through the conserved F or W.

TRBJ1-2	14	TRBV4-3	CASSQGPSGYGYTF
TRBJ2-7	14	TRBV5-6	CASSLAGAPYEQYF
TRBJ1-2	13	TRBV28	CASRTGGLYGYTF
TRBJ2-1	13	TRBV5-6	CASSPGVGNEQFF
TRBJ1-4	13	TRBV6-5	CASMSETDEKLFF
TRBJ1-2	13	TRBV5-5	CASSLQANYGYTF
TRBJ2-1	15	TRBV13	CASSFTGVSYNEQFF
TRBJ2-5	15	TRBV4-1	CASSHQGRGEETQYF
TRBJ1-4	17	TRBV9	CASSVGAGEYGNEKLFF
TRBJ2-7	15	TRBV6-2/TRBV6-3	CASSPQLDRPYEQYF
TRBJ1-2	16	TRBV4-1	CASSQPQGEGNYGYTF
TRBJ1-2	16	TRBV6-5	CASSYSAGQTNYGYTF